This entry lists 20 T cell receptor beta chains sequenced from one sample in a study of cytomegalovirus exposure and HLA in healthy donors. PCR employed 60 Vbeta and 13 Jbeta primers. TCRdb's copy holds only in-frame clones and misses some; the assay was immunoSEQ multiplex PCR. The table lists approximately 86,000 clones, around three quarters of them singletons, with approximately 8.9% in the top ten. Input material: PBMCs. These receptors were collected from a man in his fifties or sixties in good health and CMV-seronegative.

The chain employs TRBV5-4 and TRBJ2-1, with 7 bases aligning to TRBD1. The CDR3 runs to 13 residues. CDR1 and CDR2 (germline): SGHNT, YYREEE (reference sequence). The trim removed 3 bases at V and 7 bases at J, leaving 4 bases unmatched. DNA for the CDR3: TGTGCCAGCAGCTCGGACAGGTTGAATGAGCAGTTCTTC. Encoded protein: CASSSDRLNEQFF.

V and J are TRBV4-3 and TRBJ1-4; TRBD1 matches 8 bases. The CDR3 is made up of 15 amino acids. V was pared by 4 bases and J by 7 bases, with 8 bases of the junction left unmatched. In germline, CDR1 is LGHNA, CDR2 YSLEER. For the CDR3, the DNA is TGCGCCAGCAGCCCAGGACAGGGCAGAGGTGAAAAACTGTTTTTT. Residues: CASSPGQGRGEKLFF.

This chain connects TRBV5-1 to TRBJ2-5, with D tentatively TRBD2 (5 bases). Germline CDR1 is SGHRS and CDR2 is YFSETQ. Trimming pared 7 bases from V and 5 bases from J, leaving 18 bases between. The length of the CDR3 is 14 residues. CDR3 coding DNA: TGCGCCAGCCACCCCGGCGGGTCGGGGGAGACCCAGTACTTC. This gives the protein CASHPGGSGETQYF.

The CDR3 is CAWSVRGGTEANVLTF. The CDR3 DNA is TGTGCCTGGAGTGTACGAGGGGGAACTGAGGCCAACGTCCTGACTTTC. V gene TRBV30 combines with J gene TRBJ2-6, with D maybe TRBD1 (6 bases). From germline, CDR1 is GTSNPN and CDR2 SVGIG (reference sequence). CDR3 size: 16 residues. Trimming took 0 bases from V and 6 from J, leaving 15 bases between them.

CDR3 loop: CASSPNRDSDTQYF. The DNA of the CDR3 is TGTGCCAGCAGTCCAAACAGAGATTCAGATACGCAGTATTTT. The gene calls are TRBV25-1 and TRBJ2-3, with D hard to call. Germline CDR1 MGHDK, CDR2 SYGVNS. CDR3 length: 14 amino acids. V lost 5 bases to trimming and J lost 4 bases, with 13 bases between them.

As concerns this clone: Germline and junction disagree at one end, which may indicate a read error. The J gene is TRBJ2-3, the V gene TRBV11-2; TRBD1 matches 9 bases. Germline V gene lookup returns CDR1 SGHAT and CDR2 FQNNGV. The CDR3 loop spans 15 amino acids. CDR3 loop: CASSLDRGGTDTQYF. The CDR3 DNA sequence: TGTGCCAGCAGCCTAGACAGGGGGGGCACAGATACGCAGTATTTT. Supplemented by reference TRBV11-2 and TRBJ2-3, the full variable domain reads EAGVAQSPRYKIIEKRQSVAFWCNPISGHATLYWYQQILGQGPKLLIQFQNNGVVDDSQLPKDRFSAERLKGVDSTLKIQPAKLEDSAVYLCASSLDRGGTDTQYFGPGTRLTVL.

The rearrangement links TRBV7-6 to TRBJ1-4; 7 nucleotides line up with TRBD1. CDR1 and CDR2 (germline): SGHVS, FNYEAQ. The CDR3 totals 16 residues. V dropped 5 bases and J dropped 3; count of bases not matched to a gene: 9. The CDR3 DNA is TGTGCCAGCAGCCCAGTTGGACAGGACTCTAATGAAAAACTGTTTTTT. As protein: CASSPVGQDSNEKLFF.

This chain connects TRBV5-1 to TRBJ2-6; 7 positions match TRBD2. Germline V CDR1 and CDR2: SGHRS, YFSETQ. The CDR3 is 19 amino acids. Trimming at V came to 0 bases and at J to 2 bases, leaving 11 bases not matched to a gene. The CDR3 sequence is CASSLEPGPGRAGANVLTF. The CDR3 DNA is TGCGCCAGCAGCTTGGAACCGGGACCAGGGAGGGCTGGGGCCAACGTCCTGACTTTC.

The chain carries TRBV30 and TRBJ1-2; 8 bases are shared with TRBD1. The CDR3 contains 13 residues. From germline, CDR1 is GTSNPN and CDR2 SVGIG (reference sequence). J was trimmed by 4 bases and V by 2 bases; bases with no gene match: 3. In nucleotides, the CDR3 is TGTGCCTGGAGTAGGGACAGGCCCTATGGCTACACCTTC. Encoded protein: CAWSRDRPYGYTF. The whole variable domain, filled in from reference TRBV30 and TRBJ1-2, reads SQTIHQWPATLVQPVGSPLSLECTVEGTSNPNLYWYRQAAGRGLQLLFYSVGIGQISSEVPQNLSASRPQDRQFILSSKKLLLSDSGFYLCAWSRDRPYGYTFGSGTRLTVV.

V and J are TRBV6-1 and TRBJ2-3, with 8 bases matching TRBD1. The germline gives CDR1 MNHNS, CDR2 SASEGT. Germline trimming cut 10 bases from V and 1 base from J; bases unmatched to any gene: 10. This CDR3 spans 15 amino acids. CDR3 loop: CAIYSQDRGTDTQYF. The CDR3 DNA reads as TGTGCCATATACTCCCAGGACAGGGGCACAGATACGCAGTATTTT.

The chain has TRBV5-4 and TRBJ1-2, with 7 bases that match TRBD1. V shed 3 bases and J 4 bases; nucleotides not matched to a gene: 9. Germline V CDR1 and CDR2: SGHNT, YYREEE (reference sequence). There are 15 residues in the CDR3. The CDR3 DNA reads as TGTGCCAGCAGCTCCCGGGACAGAGAATTCTATGGCTACACCTTC. Encoded protein: CASSSRDREFYGYTF.

The genes are TRBV29-1 and TRBJ1-2, with unresolved D. CDR3 size: 13 residues. With 8 bases removed from V and 2 bases from J, the gap between germline ends came to 15 bases. CDR1 and CDR2 (germline): SQVTM, ANQGSEA. The CDR3 region has the DNA TGCAGCTTCAGAGAGGGCGTCAACTATGGCTACACCTTC. This translates into CSFREGVNYGYTF.

The sample holds one count of this clone. CDR3 coding DNA: TGCGCCAGCAGCTTAAGCGGGAGTTACAATGAGCAGTTCTTC. Its protein product is CASSLSGSYNEQFF. This chain connects TRBV5-1 to TRBJ2-1, with TRBD2 matching over 8 bases. The V gene end was trimmed by 2 bases and the J gene end by 4 bases; junction bases not matched to a gene: 2. The CDR3 covers 14 residues. Germline assignment: CDR1 SGHRS and CDR2 YFSETQ.

This clone was found a few times. The chain employs TRBV18 and TRBJ2-1, with D uncertain. CDR3 size: 13 residues. V shed 3 bases and J shed 5 bases, with 8 bases lying between them. Germline-derived CDR1 and CDR2 are KGHSH and LQKENI. Written as DNA, the CDR3 is TGTGCCAGCTCACCGAGCCGGGACAATGAGCAGTTCTTC. This translates into CASSPSRDNEQFF.

This clone appeared once. This chain connects TRBV7-8 to TRBJ2-7; 10 bases are shared with TRBD1. V lost 5 bases, J lost 1 base, and 11 bases stayed unmatched. This CDR3 has 17 amino acids. Germline V gives CDR1 SGHVS, CDR2 FQNEAQ. The CDR3 DNA follows: TGTGCCAGCAGCCCCGGGACAGGGGATGTACTTTCCTACGAGCAGTACTTC. This translates into CASSPGTGDVLSYEQYF.

The chain links TRBV5-1 to TRBJ2-5; 8 bases map to TRBD1. The V gene's germline CDR1 is SGHRS and CDR2 YFSETQ. This CDR3 contains 16 residues. The J segment lost 1 base and the V segment lost 2 bases, leaving 7 bases of the junction unmatched. The CDR3 protein is CASSFGTGAIQETQYF. The DNA of the CDR3 is TGCGCCAGCAGCTTTGGGACAGGTGCCATCCAAGAGACCCAGTACTTC.

The gene calls are TRBV7-9 and TRBJ2-2; 11 positions match TRBD2. The length of the CDR3 is 19 residues. Germline assignment: CDR1 SEHNR and CDR2 FQNEAQ (reference sequence). V was clipped by 1 base and J by 5 bases; unmatched bases: 12. CDR3 amino acids: CASSLGASGRPQHTGELFF. The DNA of the CDR3 is TGTGCCAGCAGCTTAGGGGCTAGCGGGAGGCCACAACATACCGGGGAGCTGTTTTTT.

This clone was recorded once. This chain joins TRBV27 and TRBJ2-1; 10 bases agree with TRBD1. V was pared by 3 bases and J by 6 bases, with 2 bases of the junction left unmatched. This CDR3 region has 14 residues. Germline CDR1 MNHEY, CDR2 SMNVEV (reference sequence). This CDR3 is CASSLDRGFNEQFF. CDR3 sequence (DNA): TGTGCCAGCAGTTTGGACAGGGGGTTCAATGAGCAGTTCTTC.

The chain combines TRBV4-1 with TRBJ2-1; the match to TRBD2 covers 8 bases. The CDR3 sequence is 16 residues long. Germline trimming cut 0 bases from V and 6 bases from J; bases unmatched to any gene: 7. Per the germline V gene, CDR1 is MGHRA and CDR2 is YSYEKL. CDR3 sequence: CASSQDPREALNEQFF. The CDR3 nucleotides are TGCGCCAGCAGCCAAGATCCGCGGGAGGCTCTCAATGAGCAGTTCTTC.

The rearrangement uses TRBV9 and TRBJ2-3, with 7 bases fitting TRBD2. There are 17 residues in the CDR3. Per the germline V gene, CDR1 is SGDLS and CDR2 is YYNGEE. With V trimmed by 3 bases and J by 2 bases, 12 bases remained unmatched. In DNA form, the CDR3 reads TGTGCCAGCAGCGCGGATGCCGGGGAGGGCCCCACAGATACGCAGTATTTT. This sequence encodes CASSADAGEGPTDTQYF.